The 2 T cell receptor beta chains below were found in one sample sequenced in a study of cytomegalovirus exposure and HLA in healthy donors. PCR involved 60 Vbeta and 13 Jbeta primers. This table comes from immunoSEQ multiplex PCR, and its TCRdb copy is limited to in-frame clones, with some not included. This table has tens of thousands of clones, about 66% appearing once. The sample taken for sequencing was PBMCs. The receptors were sampled from a middle-aged man in good health and CMV-seropositive.

The chain is built from TRBV7-2 and TRBJ1-5; D uncertain. V was clipped by 4 bases and J by 0 bases, with 16 bases between them. Germline CDR1 is SGHTA and CDR2 is FQGNSA. CDR3 size: 17 residues. The CDR3 loop reads CASSSNSAGNSNQPQHF. The CDR3 DNA is TGTGCCAGCAGCTCCAACTCGGCCGGGAATAGCAATCAGCCCCAGCATTTT.

This clone was counted only a few times. One end of the junction does not line up with germline, which may come from a read error. In DNA form, the CDR3 reads TGTGCCAGCACCTTGAGACTGGGACCCGGGAGTTCACCCCTCCACTTT. Translation gives CASTLRLGPGSSPLHF. The chain links TRBV5-8 to TRBJ1-6; a possible D gene is TRBD1 (5 bases). This CDR3 spans 16 amino acids. Germline assignment: CDR1 SGHTS and CDR2 YDEGEE.